These 20 T cell receptor beta chains were all obtained from the same sample, sequenced in a study of cytomegalovirus exposure and HLA in healthy donors. TCRdb's table, derived via immunoSEQ multiplex PCR, lists solely in-frame clones and lacks some. Of around 250,000 clones detected, 85% to 90% appear once; the ten largest clones hold 0.35% to 0.45%. The specimen sequenced was PBMCs. The receptors were gathered from a woman aged 18-29 years in good health and CMV-seronegative.

The chain employs TRBV6-6 and TRBJ2-1; TRBD2 matches 10 bases. V was pared by 8 bases and J by 5 bases, with 9 bases of the junction left unmatched. The CDR3 has 15 residues. Germline V gives CDR1 MNHNY, CDR2 SVGAGI (reference sequence). DNA for the CDR3: TGTGCCAGCCGTGGGGTAGCGGGGGGTCACAATGAGCAGTTCTTC. It specifies CASRGVAGGHNEQFF.

A few counts support this clone. The rearrangement joins TRBV6-5 to TRBJ2-2; D call uncertain. V lost 2 bases and J lost 2, with 6 bases in between. The CDR3 is made up of 14 amino acids. The germline V gene encodes CDR1 MNHEY and CDR2 SVGAGI. CDR3 region: CASSYGANTGELFF. The CDR3 DNA is TGTGCCAGCAGTTACGGAGCTAACACCGGGGAGCTGTTTTTT.

CDR3: CASSTVLDLNPGETQYF. As DNA, the CDR3 is TGTGCCAGTAGTACCGTGCTGGACTTAAACCCTGGGGAGACCCAGTACTTC. The chain recombines TRBV19 with TRBJ2-5, with D possibly TRBD2 on 5 matching bases. V lost 4 bases and J lost 5, with 23 bases in between. The CDR3 is 17 amino acids. CDR1 is LNHDA and CDR2 is SQIVND in the germline V gene (reference sequence).

The chain uses TRBV5-6 and TRBJ1-1; D might be TRBD1 (6 bases). The CDR3 totals 15 residues. The germline CDR1 and CDR2 sequences are SGHDT and YYEEEE. V lost 1 base and J 1 base, leaving 11 bases between the germline ends. In DNA, the CDR3 is TGTGCCAGCAGCTTGAGGCAGGGGCCGAACACTGAAGCTTTCTTT. It translates to CASSLRQGPNTEAFF. Complete variable domain (other parts from reference TRBV5-6 and TRBJ1-1): DAGVTQSPTHLIKTRGQQVTLRCSPKSGHDTVSWYQQALGQGPQFIFQYYEEEERQRGNFPDRFSGHQFPNYSSELNVNALLLGDSALYLCASSLRQGPNTEAFFGQGTRLTVV.

The chain carries TRBV7-2 and TRBJ2-3; 12 nucleotides align to TRBD2. Germline CDR1 reads SGHTA; CDR2 reads FQGNSA. V shed 6 bases and J 6 bases; nucleotides not matched to a gene: 7. The CDR3 contains 15 residues. CDR3 sequence reads: CASRTTSGGWDTQYF. In DNA form, the CDR3 reads TGTGCCAGCAGGACAACTAGCGGGGGGTGGGATACGCAGTATTTT.

This chain links TRBV27 with TRBJ2-7; D gene uncertain. Between the trimmed V and J ends, which lost 5 bases and 4 bases, there was a span of 15 bases. Germline CDR1 reads MNHEY; CDR2 reads SMNVEV (reference sequence). The CDR3 contains 14 residues. CDR3 in DNA: TGTGCCAGCAGTCCCAATAAGTCTCTATACGAGCAGTACTTC. Translation: CASSPNKSLYEQYF.

The chain joins TRBV21-1 to TRBJ1-4. TRBV21-1 is a documented pseudogene. The CDR3 runs to 13 residues. As DNA, the CDR3 is TGTGCCACCGAGAAGAGAGGAAATGAAAAACTGTTTTTT. Its protein is CATEKRGNEKLFF.

CDR3 sequence reads: CASSEGLAGYEQYF. The CDR3 nucleotides read TGCGCCAGCAGCGAGGGACTAGCGGGTTACGAGCAGTACTTC. This sequence joins TRBV5-1 and TRBJ2-7; 12 bases agree with TRBD2. Germline CDR1 reads SGHRS; CDR2 reads YFSETQ. This CDR3 comprises 14 residues. Germline trimming cut 4 bases from V and 4 bases from J; bases unmatched to any gene: 3.

The chain combines TRBV29-1 with TRBJ2-7; D may be TRBD1 (5 bases). This CDR3 comprises 14 residues. V was cut by 6 bases and J by 7 bases, with 22 bases left in between. Germline V gene sequence: CDR1 SQVTM, CDR2 ANQGSEA. The CDR3 loop is CSVAGRVGPMEQYF. CDR3 bases: TGCAGCGTGGCAGGCAGGGTTGGCCCAATGGAGCAGTACTTC.

This chain uses TRBV6-1 with TRBJ2-7; 11 nucleotides align to TRBD2. The germline V gene encodes CDR1 MNHNS and CDR2 SASEGT. This CDR3 has 18 residues. After removal of 4 bases from V and 3 bases from J, the junction contained 14 bases not matched to a gene. CDR3 in amino acids: CASSAPGLAVVGHYEQYF. The CDR3 region has the DNA TGTGCCAGCAGTGCCCCGGGACTAGCGGTGGTAGGACACTACGAGCAGTACTTC.

This clone was observed once. The J gene is TRBJ1-2, the V gene TRBV7-9; 9 nucleotides match TRBD1. Germline CDR1 is SEHNR and CDR2 is FQNEAQ (reference sequence). The CDR3 runs 16 residues. V was pared by 5 bases and J by 4 bases, with 11 bases of the junction left unmatched. The CDR3, as DNA: TGTGCCAGCAGCAAAAGGGGACAGGGAAACCGCTATGGCTACACCTTC. Amino acid sequence: CASSKRGQGNRYGYTF.

This sequence joins TRBV4-1 and TRBJ2-5; D unresolved. The V gene's germline CDR1 is MGHRA and CDR2 YSYEKL. The V gene lost 8 bases and the J gene lost 5 bases, with 21 bases spanning the gap. There are 15 residues in the CDR3. The CDR3 sequence is CASSPSASSKETQYF. The CDR3 DNA reads as TGCGCCAGCTCCCCCTCAGCTAGTAGTAAGGAGACCCAGTACTTC.

The table lists this clone with a count of one. The V gene is TRBV7-3, the J gene TRBJ1-1; D gene uncertain. Trimming removed 4 bases at V and 2 bases at J, with 8 bases between. CDR3 length: 13 residues. Germline V CDR1 and CDR2: SGHTA, FQGTGA. This chain's CDR3 is CASSSQSNTEAFF. The CDR3 DNA follows: TGTGCCAGCAGCTCCCAATCAAACACTGAAGCTTTCTTT.

The V call is TRBV27, the J call TRBJ1-4; possible D gene TRBD1, 5 bases. The CDR3 is 14 residues long. The germline gives CDR1 MNHEY, CDR2 SMNVEV (reference sequence). V was clipped by 2 bases and J by 4 bases, with 8 bases between them. The CDR3, as DNA: TGTGCCAGCAGTTTACAGGGATATAATGAAAAACTGTTTTTT. It encodes CASSLQGYNEKLFF.

V and J are TRBV4-3 and TRBJ2-7; D is unresolved. In germline, CDR1 is LGHNA, CDR2 YSLEER. The CDR3 runs to 16 residues. V lost 1 base to trimming and J lost 0 bases, with 13 bases between them. CDR3 nucleotides: TGCGCCAGCAGCCAAGGGAATGGGTACAGCTCCTACGAGCAGTACTTC. It specifies CASSQGNGYSSYEQYF.

This chain links TRBV5-1 with TRBJ2-7; 10 positions agree with TRBD1. The CDR3 runs to 13 residues. Unmatched junction bases numbered 4, after V lost 4 bases and J lost 6 bases. The germline V gene has CDR1 SGHRS and CDR2 YFSETQ. The CDR3 DNA reads as TGCGCCAGCAGCCAGGGACAGGGGACCGAGCAGTACGTC. Amino acid sequence: CASSQGQGTEQYV.

This chain joins TRBV7-2 and TRBJ2-1; 7 bases align to TRBD2. Losses at the gene ends were 6 bases for V and 10 bases for J; bases not matched to a gene: 9. CDR1 and CDR2 (germline): SGHTA, FQGNSA. This CDR3 contains 13 residues. The CDR3 DNA is TGTGCCAGCAGTCTGACTAGCCTTGAGGAGCAGTTCTTC. It yields the protein CASSLTSLEEQFF.

This clone was counted only a few times. The chain links TRBV2 to TRBJ2-3; D call uncertain. Deletions cut 7 bases from V and 7 bases from J, with 9 bases between. There are 11 residues in the CDR3. Germline V gives CDR1 SNHLY, CDR2 FYNNEI. CDR3 amino acids: CASMLTHTQYF. CDR3 bases: TGTGCCAGCATGTTGACACATACGCAGTATTTT.

The chain links TRBV28 to TRBJ1-4; D is unclear. Germline CDR1 MDHEN, CDR2 SYDVKM. Trimming left V 2 bases short and J 5 bases short, with 6 bases between. The CDR3 is 13 amino acids. This CDR3 reads CASSLTRNEKLFF. CDR3 DNA sequence: TGTGCCAGCAGTTTAACGCGCAATGAAAAACTGTTTTTT.

The chain uses TRBV4-3 and TRBJ1-1; 8 bases are shared with TRBD1. The J segment lost 1 base and the V segment lost 0 bases, leaving 4 bases of the junction unmatched. Germline V gives CDR1 LGHNA, CDR2 YSLEER. This CDR3 region has 16 residues. The CDR3 DNA reads TGCGCCAGCAGCCAAGACGGGACAGGAGAGAACACTGAAGCTTTCTTT. Translation gives CASSQDGTGENTEAFF.